This T cell receptor (beta chain) was sequenced for a study of T cell repertoires in cytomegalovirus infection (dated by TCRdb to the late 2010s). For the wider study: Donor HLA type was relevant to the analysis, as public TCR beta signatures indicated carriage of CMV infection together with the matching HLA type. Results and caveats for the whole study, not just this receptor: Carriers of CMV infection plus the relevant HLA type were discriminated by the cumulative frequency of public TCR beta family members in the study cohort and in an independent roughly 370-donor cohort. The ex vivo response was dominated by HLA-C-restricted CMV-specific TCR beta clonotypes, which also provided the single most frequent clonotype in two of eight donors.

In the case of this clonotype: Its binding antigen is unknown. Per-base qualities were not stored, and no clone one base away is much larger.

V is clipped by 4 bases and J by 6 bases, and the sequence between their germline boundaries is 14 bases long. CDR1 and CDR2 were assigned from the germline V gene as SQVTM and ANQGSEA. The CDR3, cysteine through phenylalanine, is 13 amino acids long. This entry keeps only the CDR3 DNA: 39 bases, framed from base 1. Sequenced using an Illumina HiSeq 1500. TCRdb passed the public sequencing reads through fastp at Q25 and MiXCR, retaining productive beta sequences. Every CDR3 protein is listed once, alongside the most common genes and DNA of its rows. In all, the sample holds 150,000 to 200,000 distinct CDR3 sequences, and 13% to 15% of those were seen once. Of the sample, more than 20% is held by the ten largest clones.

Specimen: PBMCs. The V and J genes are TRBV29-1 and TRBJ2-3, and possibly TRBD2, on 5 matching bases. This sequence originates from a human donor in good health (CMV status not recorded). Some clones in this sample may be carry-over from other donors' samples. The CDR3 loop reads CSVAPELADTQYF. In nucleotides, the sequence is TGCAGCGTTGCCCCCGAGCTAGCCGATACGCAGTATTTT.